Below are 30 T cell receptor beta chains sequenced from a single sample in a study of CD8+ T cells in alopecia areata. RNA extraction was followed by reverse transcription into cDNA, which acted as the sequencing template. Libraries were prepared by immunoSEQ multiplex PCR; TCRdb keeps only in-frame clonotypes and omits some of them. The table records 150,000 or so clones, about 70% of them present only once. This specimen consisted of CD8+ T cells sorted from blood, obtained at week 0. These receptors all come from a human donor with alopecia areata.

This rearrangement joins TRBV9 to TRBJ2-4; 7 positions agree with TRBD2. This CDR3 has 16 amino acids. V trimming: 1 base; J trimming: 0 bases; junction bases outside the gene matches: 4. CDR1 is SGDLS and CDR2 is YYNGEE in the germline V gene. The CDR3 spells CASSVSGEIAKNIQYF. Written as DNA, the CDR3 is TGTGCCAGCAGCGTAAGCGGGGAGATAGCCAAAAACATTCAGTACTTC.

This rearrangement joins TRBV30 to TRBJ2-1, with D unresolved. This CDR3 region has 11 residues. The ends were cut back, 2 bases at V and 9 bases at J, with 8 bases in the middle. Germline values: CDR1 GTSNPN, CDR2 SVGIG (reference sequence). The CDR3 reads CAWSISSEQFF. The CDR3, as DNA: TGTGCCTGGAGTATCTCCAGTGAGCAGTTCTTC.

This clone was picked up a small number of times. V is TRBV6-6 and J is TRBJ2-1, with 11 bases that match TRBD1. The V gene end was trimmed by 4 bases and the J gene end by 7 bases; junction bases not matched to a gene: 6. The CDR3 length is 15 residues. In germline, CDR1 is MNHNY, CDR2 SVGAGI (reference sequence). The CDR3 DNA is TGTGCCAGCAGTTCTGGACAGGGGGCGGAGAATGAGCAGTTCTTC. It codes for CASSSGQGAENEQFF.

The chain combines TRBV5-6 with TRBJ2-7, with 7 bases matching TRBD2. V dropped 7 bases and J dropped 4; count of bases not matched to a gene: 5. CDR3 size: 12 residues. The germline V gene encodes CDR1 SGHDT and CDR2 YYEEEE. The CDR3 coding sequence is TGTGCCAGCTCTCCCGGGGGGTACGAGCAGTACTTC. Its translation: CASSPGGYEQYF.

This clone was picked up a small number of times. The chain has TRBV5-1 and TRBJ2-7; possible D gene TRBD2, 6 bases. The CDR3 has 13 amino acids. Germline loops: CDR1 SGHRS, CDR2 YFSETQ. Trimming left V 1 base short and J 5 bases short, with 10 bases between. The CDR3 reads CASSLNSGDEQYF. The CDR3 bases are TGCGCCAGCAGCTTGAATTCGGGGGACGAGCAGTACTTC.

The sample holds a few counts of this clone. The gene calls are TRBV5-1 and TRBJ1-4; no clear D. The CDR3 consists of 15 residues. Between the trimmed V and J ends, which lost 5 bases and 6 bases, there was a span of 17 bases. CDR1 is SGHRS, CDR2 YFSETQ, per germline. CDR3 nucleotide sequence: TGCGCCAGCAGAAGTGTCGCAGCTGAACATGAAAAACTGTTTTTT. It specifies CASRSVAAEHEKLFF.

V and J are TRBV27 and TRBJ1-1, with a tentative D call TRBD1 (6 bases). This CDR3 comprises 13 residues. The V end was cut by 5 bases, the J end by 4 bases, with 11 bases between. Germline V lookup: CDR1 MNHEY, CDR2 SMNVEV (reference sequence). CDR3 sequence (DNA): TGTGCCAGCAGTCTGGGGGCGTCCACTGAAGCTTTCTTT. This codes for CASSLGASTEAFF.

This clone was counted only a few times. The V gene is TRBV5-6, the J gene TRBJ1-6; D remains unclear. The CDR3 is 12 residues long. CDR1 SGHDT and CDR2 YYEEEE come from the germline V gene. V lost 5 bases to trimming and J lost 7 bases, with 7 bases between them. The DNA of the CDR3 is TGTGCCAGCAGGGGTGGGAATTCACCCCTCCACTTT. As protein: CASRGGNSPLHF.

CDR3 residues: CASSQDASGGNEQFF. The CDR3 DNA sequence: TGTGCCAGCAGCCAAGATGCTAGCGGGGGCAATGAGCAGTTCTTC. V and J are TRBV4-2 and TRBJ2-1; 10 nucleotides align to TRBD2. The CDR3 extends over 15 amino acids. J lost 6 bases, V lost 0 bases, and 2 bases had no gene match. Germline V lookup: CDR1 LGHNA, CDR2 YNFKEQ.

This clone has only a few counts. J is TRBJ2-2 and V is TRBV4-1; no definite D call. The length of the CDR3 is 13 residues. The V end lost 1 base, the J end lost 6 bases, and 6 bases lay between the germline ends. Germline V gene data show CDR1 as MGHRA and CDR2 as YSYEKL. CDR3 in DNA: TGCGCCAGCAGCCAAGTGGTGGCCGGGGAGCTGTTTTTT. Its protein is CASSQVVAGELFF.

The chain uses TRBV2 and TRBJ1-2; D gene ambiguous. Germline CDR1 reads SNHLY; CDR2 reads FYNNEI. Trimming left V 7 bases short and J 1 base short, with 16 bases between. CDR3 size: 15 residues. The CDR3 nucleotides read TGTGCCAGCAATTCGGGCCTCCAACATAACTATGGCTACACCTTC. This encodes CASNSGLQHNYGYTF.

This clone was counted a few times. The CDR3 sequence: CASSTPWSSDTQYF. Here the CDR3 DNA reads TGTGCCAGCAGTACCCCTTGGTCCTCAGATACGCAGTATTTT. The V and J genes are TRBV6-5 and TRBJ2-3; D call uncertain. CDR1 is MNHEY, CDR2 SVGAGI, per germline. V was cut by 5 bases and J by 4 bases, with 13 bases left in between. The CDR3 totals 14 residues.

This clone has a handful of counts. The chain carries TRBV27 and TRBJ2-5; TRBD2 agrees at 10 bases. V lost 4 bases, J lost 2 bases, and 7 bases stayed unmatched. Germline V lookup: CDR1 MNHEY, CDR2 SMNVEV (reference sequence). CDR3 length: 16 residues. The DNA of the CDR3 is TGTGCCAGCAGTTCCACCACTAGCGGGGAACAAGAGACCCAGTACTTC. This sequence encodes CASSSTTSGEQETQYF.

The chain has TRBV7-9 and TRBJ1-1; D gene unclear. CDR1 and CDR2 (germline): SEHNR, FQNEAQ (reference sequence). The CDR3 contains 15 residues. With 5 bases removed from V and 8 bases from J, the gap between germline ends came to 21 bases. This CDR3 is CASSLHVGGFVEAFF. CDR3 nucleotide sequence: TGTGCCAGCAGCCTCCATGTGGGCGGATTCGTGGAAGCTTTCTTT. Drawing the rest from reference TRBV7-9 and TRBJ1-1, the complete variable domain is DTGVSQNPRHKITKRGQNVTFRCDPISEHNRLYWYRQTLGQGPEFLTYFQNEAQLEKSRLLSDRFSAERPKGSFSTLEIQRTEQGDSAMYLCASSLHVGGFVEAFFGQGTRLTVV.

This clone was observed a handful of times. J is TRBJ1-4 and V is TRBV30; D not resolved. Germline lookup yields CDR1 GTSNPN and CDR2 SVGIG (reference sequence). Trimming removed 4 bases at V and 7 bases at J, with 13 bases between. This CDR3 is built from 13 residues. DNA for the CDR3: TGTGCCTGGAATAAGGTAGCGGTTGAAAAACTGTTTTTT. It translates to CAWNKVAVEKLFF.

This clone occurred once. The J gene is TRBJ2-5, the V gene TRBV25-1, with D perhaps assigned TRBD1 or TRBD2 (5 bases each). This CDR3 is built from 15 residues. Per germline, CDR1 MGHDK and CDR2 SYGVNS. V dropped 4 bases and J dropped 4 bases, with 16 bases sitting between them. The CDR3 is CASSAPWGKIETQYF. In DNA, the CDR3 is TGTGCCAGCAGTGCCCCCTGGGGGAAGATAGAGACCCAGTACTTC.

V and J are TRBV2 and TRBJ1-1, with D perhaps TRBD1 (5 bases). Trimming took 0 bases from V and 5 from J, leaving 16 bases between them. From germline, CDR1 is SNHLY and CDR2 FYNNEI. The CDR3 contains 16 residues. The CDR3: CASSEALWGAGTEAFF. The CDR3 coding sequence is TGTGCCAGCAGTGAAGCGCTGTGGGGCGCAGGTACTGAAGCTTTCTTT.

This chain links TRBV9 with TRBJ1-4; D not resolved. Per germline, CDR1 SGDLS and CDR2 YYNGEE. CDR3 length: 15 residues. Trimming took 3 bases from V and 0 from J, leaving 9 bases between them. In nucleotides, the CDR3 is TGTGCCAGCAGCGCAGGCCGTGCAACTAATGAAAAACTGTTTTTT. It translates to CASSAGRATNEKLFF.

This chain connects TRBV7-8 to TRBJ1-1; D gene ambiguous. Germline loops: CDR1 SGHVS, CDR2 FQNEAQ. This CDR3 region has 12 residues. V lost 3 bases and J lost 1, with 3 bases in between. In DNA, the CDR3 is TGTGCCAGCAGCTTCGGGAACACTGAAGCTTTCTTT. It yields the protein CASSFGNTEAFF.

This rearrangement joins TRBV5-1 to TRBJ1-2; D is undetermined. The CDR3 runs to 14 residues. The V gene lost 0 bases and the J gene lost 3 bases, with 9 bases spanning the gap. Germline V gene sequence: CDR1 SGHRS, CDR2 YFSETQ. CDR3 amino acids: CASSLADIDYGYTF. DNA of the CDR3: TGCGCCAGCAGCTTGGCCGACATCGACTATGGCTACACCTTC.

This sequence joins TRBV19 and TRBJ2-3; D is undetermined. This CDR3 has 12 residues. Germline-derived CDR1 and CDR2 are LNHDA and SQIVND (reference sequence). Trimming stripped 6 bases from V and 4 bases from J, with 8 bases between. This CDR3 reads CASSLTSDTQYF. In DNA form, the CDR3 reads TGTGCCAGTAGCCTCACCTCAGATACGCAGTATTTT.

The J gene is TRBJ2-5, the V gene TRBV29-1, with unresolved D. V gave up 0 bases and J gave up 2 bases, with 7 bases separating them. The germline V gene has CDR1 SQVTM and CDR2 ANQGSEA. The CDR3 has 13 residues. The CDR3 DNA sequence: TGCAGCGTTGAAGACGTACGACAAGAGACCCAGTACTTC. It yields the protein CSVEDVRQETQYF.

This chain uses TRBV5-6 with TRBJ1-4; D is perhaps TRBD1 (5 bases). The CDR3 totals 13 residues. CDR1 and CDR2 from the germline V gene are SGHDT and YYEEEE. V lost 7 bases and J lost 8, with 15 bases in between. The DNA for the CDR3 is TGTGCCAGCCGGGACGGGGCTGACGAAAAACTGTTTTTT. As protein: CASRDGADEKLFF.

This clone was recorded only once. The V gene is TRBV7-9, the J gene TRBJ2-3; 7 nucleotides agree with TRBD2. J was trimmed by 3 bases and V by 5 bases; bases with no gene match: 8. The CDR3 has 15 residues. Germline V gene sequence: CDR1 SEHNR, CDR2 FQNEAQ (reference sequence). As DNA, the CDR3 is TGTGCCAGCAGCCCCAAAGCGGGGATAACAGATACGCAGTATTTT. Translated: CASSPKAGITDTQYF.

V gene TRBV5-6 combines with J gene TRBJ2-7; D is unresolved. In germline, CDR1 is SGHDT, CDR2 YYEEEE. This CDR3 is 13 amino acids long. V dropped 0 bases and J dropped 0 bases, with 4 bases sitting between them. CDR3 bases: TGTGCCAGCAGCTTGGGTGCCTCCTACGAGCAGTACTTC. It encodes CASSLGASYEQYF.

J is TRBJ2-7 and V is TRBV15, with D unresolved. The germline V gene encodes CDR1 LNHNV and CDR2 YYDKDF (reference sequence). V was trimmed by 1 base and J by 2 bases, leaving 9 bases between them. The CDR3 has 14 residues. The chain's CDR3 is CATSRAGYTYEQYF. CDR3 coding DNA: TGTGCCACCAGCAGAGCGGGCTACACCTACGAGCAGTACTTC.

The chain has TRBV12-5 and TRBJ2-7; 7 nucleotides agree with TRBD1. This CDR3 has 14 amino acids. Per germline, CDR1 LGHNT and CDR2 FRNRAP. V lost 6 bases, J lost 3 bases, and 8 bases stayed unmatched. The CDR3 reads CASGQTGKDYEQYF. CDR3 bases: TGTGCTAGTGGACAGACAGGGAAGGACTACGAGCAGTACTTC.

The V and J genes are TRBV29-1 and TRBJ2-5; 7 nucleotides match TRBD2. Trimming cost V 5 bases and J 10 bases; bases outside gene matches: 4. The CDR3 has 10 residues. Germline-derived CDR1 and CDR2 are SQVTM and ANQGSEA. CDR3 sequence: CSVPGEGQYF. CDR3 coding DNA: TGCAGCGTTCCTGGGGAGGGCCAGTACTTC.

This clone was detected a few times. The rearrangement uses TRBV4-1 and TRBJ2-7; D might be TRBD1 (6 bases). Trimming removed 2 bases from V and 1 base from J, with 24 bases in between. Germline V gene sequence: CDR1 MGHRA, CDR2 YSYEKL. The CDR3 sequence is 19 residues long. The DNA of the CDR3 is TGCGCCAGCAGCCAATATGGGGGCCCTGTAAGGGTAAGGTCCTACGAGCAGTACTTC. This codes for CASSQYGGPVRVRSYEQYF.

The chain has TRBV7-7 and TRBJ2-2; possible D gene TRBD2, 6 bases. The CDR3 is made up of 16 amino acids. Germline-derived CDR1 and CDR2 are SSHAT and FNYEAQ (reference sequence). V shed 1 base and J shed 0 bases, with 9 bases lying between them. CDR3 sequence reads: CASSLGGVANTGELFF. The DNA of the CDR3 is TGTGCCAGCAGCTTAGGGGGGGTAGCGAACACCGGGGAGCTGTTTTTT.